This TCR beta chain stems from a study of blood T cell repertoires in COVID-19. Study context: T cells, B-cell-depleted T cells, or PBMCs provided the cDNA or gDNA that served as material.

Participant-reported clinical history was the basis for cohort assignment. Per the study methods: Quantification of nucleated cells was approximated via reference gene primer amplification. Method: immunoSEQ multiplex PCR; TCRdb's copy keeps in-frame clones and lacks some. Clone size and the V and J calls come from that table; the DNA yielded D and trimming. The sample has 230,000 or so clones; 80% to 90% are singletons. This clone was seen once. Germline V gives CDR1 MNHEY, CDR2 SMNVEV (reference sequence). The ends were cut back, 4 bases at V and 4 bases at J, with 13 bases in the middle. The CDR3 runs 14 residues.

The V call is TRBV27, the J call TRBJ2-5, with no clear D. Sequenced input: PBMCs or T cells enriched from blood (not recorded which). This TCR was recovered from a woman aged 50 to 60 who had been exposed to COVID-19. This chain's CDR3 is CASSSFLSRETQYF. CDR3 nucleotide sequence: TGTGCCAGCAGTTCCTTCCTATCGCGAGAGACCCAGTACTTC.